What follows are 9 T cell receptor beta chains derived from one specimen sequenced in a study of cytomegalovirus exposure and HLA in healthy donors. PCR involved 60 Vbeta and 13 Jbeta primers. Clones were read by immunoSEQ multiplex PCR, and TCRdb kept only the in-frame ones, dropping some. The table includes 99,000 or so clones, about 80% detected once. Sequencing was carried out using PBMCs. The receptors were sampled from a man aged 25-40 years in good health and CMV-seronegative.

The chain combines TRBV19 with TRBJ1-2; D is possibly TRBD1 (5 bases). V was shortened by 3 bases and J by 6 bases, with 14 bases between the two germline ends. The length of the CDR3 is 14 residues. Germline CDR1 LNHDA, CDR2 SQIVND (reference sequence). Here the CDR3 DNA reads TGTGCCAGTAGTATGGAGGGGCAGGTCCATGGCTACACCTTC. This codes for CASSMEGQVHGYTF.

The chain carries TRBV12-2 and TRBJ1-3. TRBV12-2 is given as a pseudogene. There are 14 residues in the CDR3. In nucleotides, the CDR3 is TGTGCAAGTCGCCCTTTCGGGGGAGAAAACACCATATATTTT. This codes for CASRPFGGENTIYF.

V gene TRBV5-1 combines with J gene TRBJ2-7; 7 bases line up with TRBD2. This CDR3 region has 16 residues. With 2 bases clipped from V and 7 bases from J, the junction kept 15 bases outside the gene matches. Germline V gene data show CDR1 as SGHRS and CDR2 as YFSETQ. The CDR3: CASSLVDRPIGGEQYF. DNA of the CDR3: TGCGCCAGCAGCTTAGTCGACAGACCGATCGGGGGGGAGCAGTACTTC. Variable domain in full (rest from reference TRBV5-1 and TRBJ2-7): KAGVTQTPRYLIKTRGQQVTLSCSPISGHRSVSWYQQTPGQGLQFLFEYFSETQRNKGNFPGRFSGRQFSNSRSEMNVSTLELGDSALYLCASSLVDRPIGGEQYFGPGTRLTVT.

With regard to this clone: In the same sample, other DNA sequences code for this CDR3. The J gene is TRBJ2-7, the V gene TRBV7-2; tentative D call: TRBD1 (5 bases). Germline loops: CDR1 SGHTA, CDR2 FQGNSA. This CDR3 contains 14 residues. Trimming stripped 4 bases from V and 0 bases from J, with 10 bases between. Written as DNA, the CDR3 is TGTGCCAGCAGCTCAACAGGCGGCTCCTACGAGCAGTACTTC. Residues: CASSSTGGSYEQYF.

The V and J genes are TRBV4-1 and TRBJ1-1, with D maybe TRBD1 (5 bases). Trimming left V 3 bases short and J 0 bases short, with 11 bases between. The CDR3 loop spans 15 amino acids. CDR1 MGHRA and CDR2 YSYEKL come from the germline V gene. CDR3 amino acids: CASSQMGLMNTEAFF. DNA for the CDR3: TGCGCCAGCAGCCAGATGGGACTCATGAACACTGAAGCTTTCTTT.

This chain joins TRBV6-4 and TRBJ2-1, with D possibly matching TRBD2 (5 bases). Deletions cut 1 base from V and 6 bases from J, with 13 bases between. Germline V gene lookup returns CDR1 MRHNA and CDR2 SNTAGT. The CDR3 spans 15 residues. CDR3 residues: CASSDWGDKSNEQFF. Here the CDR3 DNA reads TGTGCCAGCAGTGACTGGGGAGACAAATCCAATGAGCAGTTCTTC.

In this sample, this clone turned up a few times. V usage is TRBV4-1 and J usage is TRBJ2-1; 11 bases are shared with TRBD2. Germline V gene data show CDR1 as MGHRA and CDR2 as YSYEKL. Germline trimming cut 4 bases from V and 3 bases from J; bases unmatched to any gene: 5. The CDR3 runs to 16 residues. CDR3 in amino acids: CASSRGTSGIYNEQFF. CDR3 nucleotide sequence: TGCGCCAGCAGCCGAGGGACTAGCGGTATCTACAATGAGCAGTTCTTC.

There are a few counts of this clone. The V and J genes are TRBV5-4 and TRBJ1-1; D is unclear. The V end was cut by 6 bases, the J end by 0 bases, with 9 bases between. Germline V CDR1 and CDR2: SGHNT, YYREEE (reference sequence). The CDR3 totals 13 residues. This CDR3 is CASMGDMNTEAFF. The CDR3 region has the DNA TGTGCCAGCATGGGCGACATGAACACTGAAGCTTTCTTT. Drawing the rest from reference TRBV5-4 and TRBJ1-1, the complete variable domain is ETGVTQSPTHLIKTRGQQVTLRCSSQSGHNTVSWYQQALGQGPQFIFQYYREEENGRGNFPPRFSGLQFPNYSSELNVNALELDDSALYLCASMGDMNTEAFFGQGTRLTVV.

The rearrangement joins TRBV6-1 to TRBJ2-7, with D possibly matching TRBD2 (6 bases). The CDR3 loop spans 16 amino acids. V lost 2 bases and J 1 base, leaving 15 bases between the germline ends. The V gene's germline CDR1 is MNHNS and CDR2 SASEGT. The CDR3 coding sequence is TGTGCCAGCAGTGAACCCCCGGGACTCCTATCCTACGAGCAGTACTTC. Its protein is CASSEPPGLLSYEQYF.